This T cell receptor (beta chain) derives from a study of neurological immune-mediated disorders. Turning to the study itself: The multiple sclerosis group of roughly 35 included 31 relapsing-remitting and 3 secondary progressive patients. Study-wide results and caveats: Across subjects, expanded clones had no CDR3 amino acid sequences in common, pointing to private repertoires in all groups.

TCRdb reanalysed the 5' RACE reads using MiXCR and keeps one entry per CDR3 protein. The sample includes fewer than 75,000 distinct CDR3 sequences, around 3.7% of them seen just once. The CDR3 has 16 residues. The J segment lost 4 bases and the V segment lost 4 bases, leaving 10 bases of the junction unmatched. This clonotype was counted at least ten times. Its target is unknown. The sequence was collected from a man aged 35 to 55 with multiple sclerosis. Sequenced input: PBMCs. The chain is built from TRBV12-3 or TRBV12-4 and TRBJ1-5, with 7 nucleotides matching TRBD1. The CDR3: CASSYVRGGMNQPQHF. The CDR3, as DNA: TGTGCCAGCAGTTACGTCAGGGGGGGTATGAATCAGCCCCAGCATTTT.